Shown below are 14 T cell receptor beta chains from a single sample sequenced in a study of T-cell memory formation after mild COVID-19. TCRdb called the 5' RACE reads again in MiXCR, with one record for every CDR3 protein. The data show hundreds of thousands of distinct CDR3 sequences, around a quarter seen once. The sequenced material came from PBMCs or a T cell subset sorted from them (not recorded which). These receptors were obtained from an adult woman who had mild COVID-19 (a few samples of this study predate the infection). Cell type and time point are not known.

The rearrangement joins TRBV3-1 to TRBJ1-3, with D possibly being TRBD1 (5 bases). The length of the CDR3 is 16 residues. V lost 7 bases and J lost 7, with 23 bases in between. Germline loops: CDR1 LGHDT, CDR2 YNNKEL (reference sequence). The CDR3, as DNA: TGTGCCAGCACCCCCGGGACTGGGGCCTGGAGTAACACCATATATTTT. Translated, it gives CASTPGTGAWSNTIYF.

This clonotype was seen only a few times. The rearrangement uses TRBV20-1 and TRBJ2-1; 8 nucleotides match TRBD1. Germline assignment: CDR1 DFQATT and CDR2 SNEGSKA (reference sequence). The length of the CDR3 is 15 residues. Trimming removed 0 bases from V and 3 bases from J; junction bases left unmatched: 4. The CDR3 here is CSARERTGHYNEQFF. CDR3 coding DNA: TGCAGTGCTAGAGAGCGGACAGGGCACTACAATGAGCAGTTCTTC.

The chain combines TRBV5-1 with TRBJ1-6, with TRBD1 identical over 9 bases. CDR1 and CDR2 (germline): SGHRS, YFSETQ. This CDR3 has 16 amino acids. Trimming at V came to 0 bases and at J to 9 bases, leaving 7 bases not matched to a gene. The CDR3 region is CASSLVGTGRFSPLHF. The CDR3 DNA is TGCGCCAGCAGCTTGGTTGGGACAGGGAGATTTTCACCCCTCCACTTT.

This chain uses TRBV6-5 with TRBJ2-5, with D perhaps TRBD1 (5 bases). In germline, CDR1 is MNHEY, CDR2 SVGAGI. V lost 5 bases and J lost 1, with 14 bases in between. The CDR3 spans 15 residues. DNA of the CDR3: TGTGCCAGCAGTCAATTCCGGCAGGGCCAAGAGACCCAGTACTTC. Its translation: CASSQFRQGQETQYF.

The V call is TRBV5-1, the J call TRBJ2-2; weak D call: TRBD1 (6 bases). Germline assignment: CDR1 SGHRS and CDR2 YFSETQ. Trimming took off 2 bases at V and 6 bases at J, with 14 bases between the two ends. CDR3 length: 15 residues. CDR3 residues: CASSFGGGFAGELFF. CDR3 coding DNA: TGCGCCAGCAGCTTTGGGGGCGGGTTCGCCGGGGAGCTGTTTTTT.

For the CDR3, the DNA is TGTGCCAGCAGCTTATTTTTAAATCAGCCCCAGCATTTT. It specifies CASSLFLNQPQHF. This chain connects TRBV11-2 to TRBJ1-5; D not certain. The CDR3 is made up of 13 amino acids. Germline V gene data show CDR1 as SGHAT and CDR2 as FQNNGV. V was trimmed by 2 bases and J by 4 bases, leaving 6 bases between them.

The chain uses TRBV12-3 or TRBV12-4 and TRBJ2-3; 8 bases align to TRBD1. The CDR3 runs 15 residues. V shed 2 bases and J 4 bases; nucleotides not matched to a gene: 5. CDR3 DNA sequence: TGTGCCAGCAGTTTACCCAGACAGGGGCCAGATACGCAGTATTTT. This translates into CASSLPRQGPDTQYF.

This chain uses TRBV11-1 with TRBJ2-1; D may be TRBD2 (6 bases). Per the germline V gene, CDR1 is SGHAT and CDR2 is FQDESV (reference sequence). V was trimmed by 2 bases and J by 7 bases, leaving 9 bases between them. The length of the CDR3 is 13 residues. This CDR3 is CASSLPGDNEQFF. Here the CDR3 DNA reads TGTGCCAGCAGCTTACCGGGAGATAATGAGCAGTTCTTC.

The chain employs TRBV24-1 and TRBJ2-2, with D perhaps matching TRBD2 (5 bases). V shed 11 bases and J shed 5 bases, with 14 bases lying between them. Germline CDR1 KGHDR, CDR2 SFDVKD. This CDR3 has 13 residues. The CDR3 DNA sequence: TGTGCCATCGCGGGTACGGGTACCGGGGAGCTGTTTTTT. It codes for CAIAGTGTGELFF.

The chain combines TRBV7-2 with TRBJ2-5; 7 bases map to TRBD1. The CDR3 has 15 amino acids. Germline-derived CDR1 and CDR2 are SGHTA and FQGNSA. Germline trimming cut 2 bases from V and 4 bases from J; bases unmatched to any gene: 7. Here the CDR3 reads CASSLTRTGRETQYF. The CDR3, as DNA: TGTGCCAGCAGCTTAACCAGGACAGGACGAGAGACCCAGTACTTC.

The sample holds a few counts of this clonotype. The rearrangement joins TRBV7-2 to TRBJ2-3; TRBD1 matches at 7 bases. Germline values: CDR1 SGHTA, CDR2 FQGNSA. CDR3 length: 15 residues. Trimming removed 4 bases from V and 0 bases from J; junction bases left unmatched: 4. For the CDR3, the DNA is TGTGCCAGCAGCTCCGACAGGGTGAGCACAGATACGCAGTATTTT. Amino acid sequence: CASSSDRVSTDTQYF.

This clonotype was found a few times. The chain carries TRBV18 and TRBJ1-1; the D is unclear. Germline CDR1 is KGHSH and CDR2 is LQKENI. The V gene lost 3 bases and the J gene lost 3 bases, with 14 bases spanning the gap. CDR3 length equals 15 residues. CDR3 region: CASSPAPGFDTEAFF. CDR3 bases: TGTGCCAGCTCACCCGCCCCAGGTTTCGACACTGAAGCTTTCTTT.

The genes are TRBV9 and TRBJ1-2; TRBD1 aligns across 12 bases. CDR3 size: 16 residues. Germline V gene lookup returns CDR1 SGDLS and CDR2 YYNGEE. The J segment lost 3 bases and the V segment lost 1 base, leaving 4 bases of the junction unmatched. CDR3 sequence (DNA): TGTGCCAGCAGCGTACCCGGGACAGGGGGCGACTATGGCTACACCTTC. It specifies CASSVPGTGGDYGYTF.

The rearrangement links TRBV5-1 to TRBJ1-1; the match to TRBD1 covers 8 bases. Germline V CDR1 and CDR2: SGHRS, YFSETQ. With V trimmed by 3 bases and J by 2 bases, 6 bases remained unmatched. This CDR3 spans 15 amino acids. In DNA form, the CDR3 reads TGCGCCAGCAGCTGGGGGACAGGCGGAAACACTGAAGCTTTCTTT. Translating it yields CASSWGTGGNTEAFF.